The present TCR beta chain was sequenced within a study of blood T cells in healthy people across ages. Study-wide findings and caveats: Changes seen in expanded clonotypes were possibly confounded by donor CMV status left unknown. Naive CD4+ cell counts and diversity both ran higher in long-lived than in aged donors.

The germline CDR1 and CDR2 sequences are MGHRA and YSYEKL. The CDR3 runs 15 residues. The germline V and J ends were trimmed by 0 bases and 0 bases, with 9 bases remaining between them. Next came a second PCR, run for roughly 6 to 11 cycles, which used a sample-barcoded 5' primer along with a J-beta primer mix. Each of the cDNA molecules was tagged by a template-switch adaptor with 12 random nucleotides. Per-sample output comprised a minimum of 3 million paired-end reads containing CDR3. Each CDR3 protein gets one entry after TCRdb re-called the 5' RACE reads with MiXCR. The repertoire has roughly 2 million distinct CDR3 sequences, about 49% of them found once; the top ten carry less than 2.5%. Notes on this clonotype: What it binds is not known.

This TCR derives from a woman in her thirties or forties in good health. The chain couples TRBV4-1 to TRBJ2-7; weak D call: TRBD2 (5 bases). Sequenced sample: blood. As DNA, the CDR3 is TGCGCCAGCAGCCAAGAAGCGGCTGGCTCCTACGAGCAGTACTTC. Protein: CASSQEAAGSYEQYF.